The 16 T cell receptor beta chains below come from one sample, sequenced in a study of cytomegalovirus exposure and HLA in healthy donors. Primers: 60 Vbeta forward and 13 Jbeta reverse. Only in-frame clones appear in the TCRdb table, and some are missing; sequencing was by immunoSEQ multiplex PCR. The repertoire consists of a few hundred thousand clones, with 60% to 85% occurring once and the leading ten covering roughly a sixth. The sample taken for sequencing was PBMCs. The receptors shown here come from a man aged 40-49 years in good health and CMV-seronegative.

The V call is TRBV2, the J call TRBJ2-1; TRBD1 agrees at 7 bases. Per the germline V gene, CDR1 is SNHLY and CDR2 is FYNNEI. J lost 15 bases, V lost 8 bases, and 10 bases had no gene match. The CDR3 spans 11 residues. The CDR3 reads CASEGQEVTFF. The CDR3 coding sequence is TGTGCCAGCGAAGGACAGGAGGTGACGTTCTTC.

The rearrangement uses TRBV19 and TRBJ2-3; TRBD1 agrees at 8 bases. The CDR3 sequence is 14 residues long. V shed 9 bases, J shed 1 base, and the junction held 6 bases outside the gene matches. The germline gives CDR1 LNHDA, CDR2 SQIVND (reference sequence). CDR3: CARRPGQGTDTQYF. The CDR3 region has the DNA TGTGCCAGACGACCGGGACAGGGCACAGATACGCAGTATTTT.

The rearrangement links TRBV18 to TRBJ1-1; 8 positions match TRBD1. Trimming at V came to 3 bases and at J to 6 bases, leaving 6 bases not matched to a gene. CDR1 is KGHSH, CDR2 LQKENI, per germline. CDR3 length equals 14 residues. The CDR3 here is CASSPLDRGSEAFF. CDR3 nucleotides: TGTGCCAGCTCACCCCTTGACAGGGGTTCTGAAGCTTTCTTT.

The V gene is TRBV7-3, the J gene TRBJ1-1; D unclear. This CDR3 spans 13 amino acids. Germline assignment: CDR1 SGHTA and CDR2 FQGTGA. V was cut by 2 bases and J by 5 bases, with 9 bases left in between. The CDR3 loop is CASSLGAGTEAFF. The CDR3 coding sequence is TGTGCCAGCAGCTTAGGTGCGGGGACTGAAGCTTTCTTT.

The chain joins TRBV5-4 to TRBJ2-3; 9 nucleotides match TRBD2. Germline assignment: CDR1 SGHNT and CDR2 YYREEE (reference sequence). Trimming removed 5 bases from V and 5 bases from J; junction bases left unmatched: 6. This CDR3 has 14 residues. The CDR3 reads CASRISGRVDTQYF. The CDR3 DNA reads TGTGCCAGCAGAATTAGCGGGAGAGTAGATACGCAGTATTTT.

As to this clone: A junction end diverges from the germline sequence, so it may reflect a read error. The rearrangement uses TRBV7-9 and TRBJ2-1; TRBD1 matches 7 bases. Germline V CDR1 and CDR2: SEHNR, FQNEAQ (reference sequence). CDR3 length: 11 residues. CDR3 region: CSSSLDRVFFF. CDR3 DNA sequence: TGTTCCAGCAGCTTAGACAGGGTTTTCTTCTTC. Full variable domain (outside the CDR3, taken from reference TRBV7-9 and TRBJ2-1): DTGVSQNPRHKITKRGQNVTFRCDPISEHNRLYWYRQTLGQGPEFLTYFQNEAQLEKSRLLSDRFSAERPKGSFSTLEIQRTEQGDSAMYLCSSSLDRVFFFGPGTRLTVL.

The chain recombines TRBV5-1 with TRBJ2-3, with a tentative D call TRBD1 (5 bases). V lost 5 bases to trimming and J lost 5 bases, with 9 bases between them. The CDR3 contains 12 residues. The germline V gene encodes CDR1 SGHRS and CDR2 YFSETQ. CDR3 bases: TGCGCCAGCAGACTCAGGGAAGATACGCAGTATTTT. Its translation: CASRLREDTQYF.

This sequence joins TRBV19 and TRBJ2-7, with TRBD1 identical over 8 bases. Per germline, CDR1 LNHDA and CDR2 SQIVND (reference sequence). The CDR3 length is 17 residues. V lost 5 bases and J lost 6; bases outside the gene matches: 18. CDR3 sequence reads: CASSPRDRGRKLGEQYF. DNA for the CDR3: TGTGCCAGTAGTCCGCGAGACAGGGGACGAAAGTTGGGCGAGCAGTACTTC.

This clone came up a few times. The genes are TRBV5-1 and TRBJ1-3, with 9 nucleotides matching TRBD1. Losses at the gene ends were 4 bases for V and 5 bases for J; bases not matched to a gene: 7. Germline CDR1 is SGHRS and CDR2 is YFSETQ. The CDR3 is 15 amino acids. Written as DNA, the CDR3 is TGCGCCAGCAGCGCACAGGGGGCCGAGAGAAACACCATATATTTT. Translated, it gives CASSAQGAERNTIYF.

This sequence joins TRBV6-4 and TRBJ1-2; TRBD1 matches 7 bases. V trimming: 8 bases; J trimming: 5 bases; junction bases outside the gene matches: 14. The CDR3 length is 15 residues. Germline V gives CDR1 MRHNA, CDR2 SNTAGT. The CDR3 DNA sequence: TGTGCCAGCTCCCCAGGAATGGGACAGCTTTATGGCTACACCTTC. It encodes CASSPGMGQLYGYTF.

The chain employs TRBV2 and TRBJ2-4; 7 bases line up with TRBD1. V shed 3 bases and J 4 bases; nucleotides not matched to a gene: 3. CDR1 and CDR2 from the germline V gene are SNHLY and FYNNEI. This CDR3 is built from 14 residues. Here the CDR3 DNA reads TGTGCCAGCAGTGATTGGGGACAGAAAAACATTCAGTACTTC. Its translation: CASSDWGQKNIQYF.

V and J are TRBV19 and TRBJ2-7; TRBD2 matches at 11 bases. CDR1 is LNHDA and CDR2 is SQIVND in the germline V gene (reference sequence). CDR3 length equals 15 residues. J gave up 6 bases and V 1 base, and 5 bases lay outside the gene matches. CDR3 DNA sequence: TGTGCCAGTAGTATAGTAGCGGGAGGGCCAGGCGAGCAGTACTTC. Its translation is CASSIVAGGPGEQYF.

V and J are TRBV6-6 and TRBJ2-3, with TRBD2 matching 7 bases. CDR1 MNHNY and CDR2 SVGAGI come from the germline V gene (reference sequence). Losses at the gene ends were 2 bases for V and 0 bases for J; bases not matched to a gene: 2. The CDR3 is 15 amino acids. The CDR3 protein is CASSYGGGSTDTQYF. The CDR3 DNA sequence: TGTGCCAGCAGTTACGGCGGGGGAAGCACAGATACGCAGTATTTT.

CDR3 nucleotides: TGTGCCAGCAGTTTCCGTGAGCAGTACTTC. It translates to CASSFREQYF. The rearrangement uses TRBV28 and TRBJ2-7; no clear D gene. Trimming removed 3 bases at V and 7 bases at J, with 4 bases between. The CDR3 runs to 10 residues. Germline CDR1 reads MDHEN; CDR2 reads SYDVKM.

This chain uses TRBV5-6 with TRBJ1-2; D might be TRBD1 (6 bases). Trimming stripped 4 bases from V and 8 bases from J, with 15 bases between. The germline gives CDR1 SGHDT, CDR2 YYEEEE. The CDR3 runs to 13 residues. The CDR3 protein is CASSNRAAIGYTF. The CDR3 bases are TGTGCCAGCAGCAACAGGGCGGCTATCGGCTACACCTTC. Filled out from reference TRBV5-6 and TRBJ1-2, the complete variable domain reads DAGVTQSPTHLIKTRGQQVTLRCSPKSGHDTVSWYQQALGQGPQFIFQYYEEEERQRGNFPDRFSGHQFPNYSSELNVNALLLGDSALYLCASSNRAAIGYTFGSGTRLTVV.

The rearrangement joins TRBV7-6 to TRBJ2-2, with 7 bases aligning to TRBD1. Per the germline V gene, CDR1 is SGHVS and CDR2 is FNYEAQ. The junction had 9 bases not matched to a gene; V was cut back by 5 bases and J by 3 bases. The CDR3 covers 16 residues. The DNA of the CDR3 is TGTGCCAGCAGCCCAAGGACAGGTTTTGACACCGGGGAGCTGTTTTTT. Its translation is CASSPRTGFDTGELFF. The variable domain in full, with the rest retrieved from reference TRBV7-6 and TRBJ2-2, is GAGVSQSPRYKVTKRGQDVALRCDPISGHVSLYWYRQALGQGPEFLTYFNYEAQQDKSGLPNDRFSAERPEGSISTLTIQRTEQRDSAMYRCASSPRTGFDTGELFFGEGSRLTVL.